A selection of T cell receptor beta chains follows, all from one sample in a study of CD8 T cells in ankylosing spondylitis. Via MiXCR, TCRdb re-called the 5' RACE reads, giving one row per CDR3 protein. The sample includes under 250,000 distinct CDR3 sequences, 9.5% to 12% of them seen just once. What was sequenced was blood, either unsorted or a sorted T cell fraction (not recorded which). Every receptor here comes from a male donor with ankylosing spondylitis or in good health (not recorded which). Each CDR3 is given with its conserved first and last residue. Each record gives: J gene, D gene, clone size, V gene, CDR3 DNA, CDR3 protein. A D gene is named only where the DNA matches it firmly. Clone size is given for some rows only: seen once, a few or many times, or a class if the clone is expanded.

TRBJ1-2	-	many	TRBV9	TGTGCCAGCAGCGTGGCAGGGATTGATGGCTACACCTTC	CASSVAGIDGYTF
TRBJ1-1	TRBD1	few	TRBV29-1	TGCAGCGGCTCGGACAGGGACGAAGCTTTCTTT	CSGSDRDEAFF
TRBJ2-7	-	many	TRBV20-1	TGCAGTGCTGAAAGACAAACCTACGAGCAGTACTTC	CSAERQTYEQYF
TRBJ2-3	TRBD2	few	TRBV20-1	TGCAGTGCTAGAGCCGTCCGAAGCGGGAGGGCCCTGTGGGAAGATACGCAGTATTTT	CSARAVRSGRALWEDTQYF
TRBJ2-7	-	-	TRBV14	TGTGCCAGCAGCCAAGGCACGGTGCAGTACTTC	CASSQGTVQYF
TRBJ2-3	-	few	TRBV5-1	TGCGCCAGCCTGGGGGAAAGCACAGATACGCAGTATTTT	CASLGESTDTQYF
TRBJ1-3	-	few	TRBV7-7	TGTGCCAGCAGCTTAGGCCCTACTGGAAACACCATATATTTT	CASSLGPTGNTIYF
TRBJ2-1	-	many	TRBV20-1	TGCAATGCTAGAGATCGTGGGAGTAACAATGAGCAGTTCTTC	CNARDRGSNNEQFF
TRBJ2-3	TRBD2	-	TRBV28	TGTGCCAGCCAAGGCAGGGAGGGGGATACGCAGTATTTT	CASQGREGDTQYF
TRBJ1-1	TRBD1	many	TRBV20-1	TGCAGTGGTAGGGAGGGGGCGGTGGGTGAAGCTTTCTTT	CSGREGAVGEAFF
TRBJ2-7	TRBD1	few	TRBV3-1	TGTGCCAGCAGCCCTCGGACAGGTAACTACGAGCAGTACTTC	CASSPRTGNYEQYF
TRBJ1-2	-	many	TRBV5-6	TGTGCCAGCAGCCCTATGGCGTTGGACGGCTACACCTTC	CASSPMALDGYTF
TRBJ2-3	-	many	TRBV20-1	TGCAGTGCTAGAGACAGGGGAGTTGATACGCAGTATTTT	CSARDRGVDTQYF
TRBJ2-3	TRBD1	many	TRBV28	TGTGCCAGCAGTTTATCCCGGGACAGGGGGCAGACAGATACGCAGTATTTT	CASSLSRDRGQTDTQYF
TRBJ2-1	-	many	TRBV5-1	TGCGCCAGCAGATTCGCCAATGAGCAGTTCTTC	CASRFANEQFF
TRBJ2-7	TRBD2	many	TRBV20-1	TGCAGTGCTAGTGTCCTAGCGGGAGGGATCACCTACGAGCAGTACTTC	CSASVLAGGITYEQYF
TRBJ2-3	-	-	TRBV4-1	TGCGCCAGCAGCCCAGGAACAGGGTTTAAGGATACGCAGTATTTT	CASSPGTGFKDTQYF
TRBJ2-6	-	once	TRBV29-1	TGCAGCGTGCGTCCCTCTGGGGCCAACGTCCTGACTTTC	CSVRPSGANVLTF
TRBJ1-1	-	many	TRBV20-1	TGCAGTGCTAGAGATTTGGGGGGCTCTGAAGCTTTCTTT	CSARDLGGSEAFF
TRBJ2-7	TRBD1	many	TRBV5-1	TGCGCCAGCAGCTTGGGACAGGGTTCCTACGAGCAGTACTTC	CASSLGQGSYEQYF
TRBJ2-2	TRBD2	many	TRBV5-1	TGCGCCAGCAGCTTGGACGGGGGGTCGGCCGGGGAGCTGTTTTTT	CASSLDGGSAGELFF
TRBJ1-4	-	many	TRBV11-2	TGTGCCAGCAGCTTAGGTTCACGTGCAACTAATGAAAAACTGTTTTTT	CASSLGSRATNEKLFF
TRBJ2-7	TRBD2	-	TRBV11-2	TGTGCCAGCAGCTTAGACGTAGGCGGGAGTACGTGGGAGCAGTACTTC	CASSLDVGGSTWEQYF
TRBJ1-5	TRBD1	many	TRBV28	TGTGCCAGCAGTATGGGGACAGGGGGACCCAATCAGCCCCAGCATTTT	CASSMGTGGPNQPQHF
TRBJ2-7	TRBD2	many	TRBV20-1	TGCAGTGCTATTCTTGGTAGCGGGAGTTTGTACTTC	CSAILGSGSLYF
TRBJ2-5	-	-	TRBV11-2	TGTGCCAGCAGCTCATTCCGCGCCGAGGTCGGGGAGACCCAGTACTTC	CASSSFRAEVGETQYF
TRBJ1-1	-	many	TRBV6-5	TGTGCCAGCAGTTCTCAAGGAGAAGCTTTCTTT	CASSSQGEAFF
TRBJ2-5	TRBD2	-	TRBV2	TGTGCCAGCAGTGAGATTAGCGGGGGGCAAGAGACCCAGTACTTC	CASSEISGGQETQYF
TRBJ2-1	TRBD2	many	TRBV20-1	TGCAGTGCTAGAGATTTAGTAGGGACTAGCTGGGGCAATGAGCAGTTCTTC	CSARDLVGTSWGNEQFF
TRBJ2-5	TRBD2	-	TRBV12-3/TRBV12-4	TGTACCTGCTGTTTAGACTCCGGGACTAGCGGGGGGTCTGCGGGGACCCAGTACTTC	CTCCLDSGTSGGSAGTQYF
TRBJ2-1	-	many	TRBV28	TGTGCCAGCAGTCTGTCCAGAAGCTACAATGAGCAGTTCTTC	CASSLSRSYNEQFF
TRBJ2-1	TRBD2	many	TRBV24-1	TGTGCCACCAGGGTTAGCGGGGGTCTTTCGGAGCAGTTCTTC	CATRVSGGLSEQFF
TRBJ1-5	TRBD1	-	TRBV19	TGTGCCAGTAGTACGACAGGGGGCGGCAATCAGCCCCAGCATTTT	CASSTTGGGNQPQHF
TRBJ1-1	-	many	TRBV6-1	TGTGCCAGCAGTCCCCACGAGAACACTGAAGCTTTCTTT	CASSPHENTEAFF
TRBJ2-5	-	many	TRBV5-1	TGCGCCAGCAGCGGGCGGACTCTCAAAGAGACCCAGTACTTC	CASSGRTLKETQYF
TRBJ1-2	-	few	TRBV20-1	TGCAGTGCTACGGAACCGGGAAGATTAACCGCCCATGGCTACACCTTC	CSATEPGRLTAHGYTF
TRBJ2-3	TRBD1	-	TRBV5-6	TGTGCCAGCAGCTTTGGACAGGGGGCCACAGATACGCAGTATTTT	CASSFGQGATDTQYF
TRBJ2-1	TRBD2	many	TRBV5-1	TGCGCCAGCAGCTTCGAGATAGCGGGAACCAATGAGCAGTTCTTC	CASSFEIAGTNEQFF
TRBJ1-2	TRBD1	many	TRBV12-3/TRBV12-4	TGTGCCAGCAGTTTATCAAGGACAGGGGGCCAGGATAACTATGGCTACACCTTC	CASSLSRTGGQDNYGYTF
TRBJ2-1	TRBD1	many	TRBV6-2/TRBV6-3	TGTGCCAGCAGTGAATCGGGACAGGGTTACAATGAGCAGTTCTTC	CASSESGQGYNEQFF
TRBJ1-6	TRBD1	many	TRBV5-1	TGCGCCAGCAGCGGACAGGGGATGGGGTCACCCCTCCACTTT	CASSGQGMGSPLHF
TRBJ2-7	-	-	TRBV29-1	TGCAGCGTTGAACTCACGGGACTCGGCGAGCAGTACTTC	CSVELTGLGEQYF
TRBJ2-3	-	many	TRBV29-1	TGCAGCGTTTCGCGGGCAGTGGGAGATACGCAGTATTTT	CSVSRAVGDTQYF
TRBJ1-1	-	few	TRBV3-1	TGTGCCAGCAGCCAAGGTTCTTCAAGGTTTTACGAAGCTTTCTTT	CASSQGSSRFYEAFF
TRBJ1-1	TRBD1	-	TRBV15	TGTGCCACCAGCAGGGCTACAACAGGGGTCCGGGGCACTGAAGCTTTCTTT	CATSRATTGVRGTEAFF
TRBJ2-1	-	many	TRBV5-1	TGCGCCAGCAGATGGACGGACGGCACCTACAATGAGCAGTTCTTC	CASRWTDGTYNEQFF
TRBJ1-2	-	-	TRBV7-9	TGTGCCAGCAGCTCCGGGGACCATGGCTACACCTTC	CASSSGDHGYTF
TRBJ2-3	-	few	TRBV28	TGTGCCAGCAGTTTTGGGTCGGACGACTTAACCCCAGATACGCAGTATTTT	CASSFGSDDLTPDTQYF
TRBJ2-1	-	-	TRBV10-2	TGCGCCAGCATCAAGGACGGGACCCACTACAATGAGCAGTTCTTC	CASIKDGTHYNEQFF
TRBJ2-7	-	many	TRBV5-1	TGCGCCAGCAGCTTGGACAACGACTACGAGCAGTACTTC	CASSLDNDYEQYF